These 13 T cell receptor beta chains were sequenced from one sample in a study of shared clonotypes between healthy human individuals (dated by TCRdb to the early 2020s). Library preparation employed the immunoSEQ multiplex PCR assay. Imported from immuneACCESS, the table was reduced by TCRdb to in-frame sequences with V and J called. These copies leave out some clones; in studies compared against another copy, an unresolved V gene accounts for under half, and the cause of the remainder is not known. This sample holds hundreds of thousands of clones; 74% were observed only once. The ten most abundant clones make up approximately 1.8% of the sample. Sequencing was carried out using memory CD4+ T cells sorted from blood. The cell subset or site tag for this specimen amounts to: CD45RA-negative fraction. Every receptor here comes from a young woman in good health.

This chain joins TRBV11-2 and TRBJ2-1; tentative D call: TRBD1 (6 bases). V lost 4 bases and J lost 0, with 13 bases in between. The length of the CDR3 is 16 residues. CDR1 SGHAT and CDR2 FQNNGV come from the germline V gene. The CDR3 coding sequence is TGTGCCAGCAGCTCAGAGGACAGTAGCTCCTACAATGAGCAGTTCTTC. Amino acids: CASSSEDSSSYNEQFF.

The V call is TRBV25-1, the J call TRBJ2-7; D possibly uses TRBD1 or TRBD2 (5 bases each). The CDR3 has 14 residues. Trimming left V 7 bases short and J 3 bases short, with 16 bases between. Germline CDR1 is MGHDK and CDR2 is SYGVNS. This CDR3 reads CASTRQGAFYEQYF. As DNA, the CDR3 is TGTGCCAGCACTAGGCAGGGAGCCTTCTACGAGCAGTACTTC.

This clone was seen only a few times. The chain employs TRBV30 and TRBJ1-1, with TRBD1 matching over 8 bases. CDR1 and CDR2 (germline): GTSNPN, SVGIG (reference sequence). V lost 5 bases and J lost 11; bases outside the gene matches: 10. There are 12 residues in the CDR3. The CDR3 bases are TGTGCCTGGGGACAGGGCGGGTCGTGGGCTTTCTTT. It translates to CAWGQGGSWAFF.

V and J are TRBV7-7 and TRBJ2-3, with 7 bases that match TRBD2. V lost 3 bases and J lost 3; bases outside the gene matches: 6. CDR1 and CDR2 (germline): SSHAT, FNYEAQ (reference sequence). The CDR3 has 15 amino acids. The CDR3 protein is CASSFGGFETDTQYF. The CDR3 DNA reads TGTGCCAGCAGCTTCGGGGGGTTTGAGACAGATACGCAGTATTTT.

The CDR3 reads CASSTGKANYGYTF. CDR3 nucleotides: TGTGCCAGCTCAACGGGGAAAGCTAACTATGGCTACACCTTC. The chain links TRBV18 to TRBJ1-2; D call uncertain. This CDR3 is 14 amino acids long. In germline, CDR1 is KGHSH, CDR2 LQKENI. V shed 5 bases and J shed 0 bases, with 10 bases lying between them.

The chain is built from TRBV2 and TRBJ2-7; D may correspond to TRBD1 or TRBD2 (5 bases each). The CDR3 is made up of 12 amino acids. Germline CDR1 is SNHLY and CDR2 is FYNNEI. Trimming took 4 bases from V and 3 from J, leaving 7 bases between them. In nucleotides, the CDR3 is TGTGCCAGCAGTGGGGACGTCTACGAGCAGTACTTC. It translates to CASSGDVYEQYF.

CDR3 coding DNA: TGTGCCAGCGCCCACACAGGTTACACTGAAGCTTTCTTT. Residues: CASAHTGYTEAFF. The chain joins TRBV5-4 to TRBJ1-1; D might be TRBD1 (5 bases). V lost 7 bases to trimming and J lost 3 bases, with 13 bases between them. The germline V gene encodes CDR1 SGHNT and CDR2 YYREEE (reference sequence). This CDR3 is 13 amino acids long.

This clone appeared a single time. V usage is TRBV18 and J usage is TRBJ2-3; D is undetermined. The CDR3 loop spans 14 amino acids. The V and J ends lost 6 bases and 4 bases respectively, with 14 bases between them. Germline loops: CDR1 KGHSH, CDR2 LQKENI. The CDR3 DNA sequence: TGTGCCAGCTCTGAGTGGGTTGGCGCAGATACGCAGTATTTT. It encodes CASSEWVGADTQYF.

The chain couples TRBV14 to TRBJ1-3; the D gene is possibly TRBD1 (5 bases). Trimming shortened V by 1 base and J by 4 bases, and 8 bases separated the two germline ends. The germline V gene has CDR1 SGHDN and CDR2 FVKESK. CDR3 length equals 14 residues. As DNA, the CDR3 is TGTGCCAGCAGCCAAGTTGGGGCAGGAAACACCATATATTTT. It encodes CASSQVGAGNTIYF.

The chain employs TRBV5-1 and TRBJ2-5; D may correspond to TRBD1 or TRBD2 (6 bases each). The V end lost 6 bases, the J end lost 2 bases, and 17 bases lay between the germline ends. The CDR3 is 15 amino acids. The germline V gene has CDR1 SGHRS and CDR2 YFSETQ. The CDR3 DNA reads TGCGCCAGCACCCTGGGGGGCCGCATTCAAGAGACCCAGTACTTC. Protein product: CASTLGGRIQETQYF.

This chain joins TRBV6-1 and TRBJ2-3; D unclear. With 0 bases removed from V and 5 bases from J, the gap between germline ends came to 12 bases. Germline V lookup: CDR1 MNHNS, CDR2 SASEGT. This CDR3 region has 15 residues. In DNA form, the CDR3 reads TGTGCCAGCAGTGAAGCGGAAACACGCGGAGATACGCAGTATTTT. This translates into CASSEAETRGDTQYF.

The chain carries TRBV9 and TRBJ2-7, with a tentative D call TRBD2 (5 bases). The germline V gene encodes CDR1 SGDLS and CDR2 YYNGEE. The CDR3 is made up of 12 amino acids. Trimming took off 3 bases at V and 6 bases at J, with 10 bases between the two ends. The CDR3 DNA reads as TGTGCCAGCAGCGCGGGGTTGGGCGAGCAGTACTTC. Its protein is CASSAGLGEQYF.

The V and J genes are TRBV6-5 and TRBJ1-1; D gene unclear. The CDR3 extends over 13 amino acids. Trimming shortened V by 6 bases and J by 0 bases, and 8 bases separated the two germline ends. CDR1 and CDR2 (germline): MNHEY, SVGAGI. Here the CDR3 reads CASRPTLNTEAFF. The CDR3 nucleotides read TGTGCCAGCAGGCCGACCCTGAACACTGAAGCTTTCTTT.